This TCR beta chain was documented in a study of shared clonotypes between healthy human individuals. V was clipped by 0 bases and J by 5 bases, with 15 bases between them. The germline gives CDR1 SGHRS, CDR2 YFSETQ. The CDR3 contains 16 residues. The table came from immunoSEQ multiplex PCR; TCRdb's copy has only in-frame clones and leaves some out. The sample comprises roughly 640,000 clones, 74% of which are singletons, and approximately 1.6% rests with the top ten. This clonotype was obtained from a young woman in good health. The rearrangement links TRBV5-1 to TRBJ2-4; no definite D call. Input material: memory CD4+ T cells sorted from blood. As for subset: CD45RA-negative fraction. The CDR3 DNA is TGCGCCAGCAGCTTGGTCGGAAGTTTAGTCGAAAACATTCAGTACTTC. It codes for CASSLVGSLVENIQYF.